This T cell receptor beta chain was captured by sequencing in a study of CD8 T cells in ankylosing spondylitis. This clonotype was detected many times. Its antigen is not identified. Using its own MiXCR run on the 5' RACE reads, TCRdb lists one record per CDR3 protein. The table lists a few hundred thousand distinct CDR3 sequences, more than 9.5% of them singletons, with around 7% in the top ten. Study conclusions and caveats: Made up of 7 to 9 highly homologous variants, a TCR beta motif appeared characteristic of ankylosing spondylitis blood.

Sequenced sample: blood, either unsorted or a sorted T cell fraction (not recorded which). This TCR derives from a male donor with ankylosing spondylitis.

As DNA, the CDR3 is TGCGCCAGCAGCCTAATGACAGGGGACACCGGGGAGCTGTTTTTT. Translation gives CASSLMTGDTGELFF. V gene TRBV5-1 combines with J gene TRBJ2-2, with 8 bases that match TRBD1. CDR3 length: 15 residues. Germline CDR1 is SGHRS and CDR2 is YFSETQ. Trimming removed 4 bases from V and 3 bases from J; junction bases left unmatched: 5.